The 5 T cell receptor beta chains below come from one sample, sequenced in a study of OX40 agonist ivuxolimab in advanced cancers. The method behind the library was the immunoSEQ multiplex PCR assay. What TCRdb holds here is the immuneACCESS table cut down to in-frame rearrangements. Part of the clones is not present; checked against another copy, under half of the missing clones reflect an unresolved V gene, and the others are unexplained. The sample data list tens of thousands of clones, and 84% of these were observed just once. 20% to 25% of the sample is taken by the ten largest. The sequencing here drew on CD4+ or CD8+ T cells sorted from blood, taken in a trial of the OX40 agonist ivuxolimab. Receptors originate from an adult with an advanced solid tumor such as melanoma, head and neck, liver or kidney cancer.

This chain links TRBV27 with TRBJ2-4; tentatively, D is TRBD2 (8 bases). The J call is uncertain, as TRBJ2-7 better fits the DNA end. The CDR3 totals 15 residues. Germline V gives CDR1 MNHEY, CDR2 SMNVEV (reference sequence). This CDR3 reads CASSYGRGLAYEQYF. The CDR3 nucleotides are TGTGCCAGCAGCTACGGGAGGGGGCTGGCCTACGAGCAGTACTTC.

The rearrangement uses TRBV4-1 and TRBJ1-2; a possible D gene is TRBD1 (5 bases). The CDR3 loop spans 13 amino acids. V lost 6 bases and J 6 bases, leaving 14 bases between the germline ends. In germline, CDR1 is MGHRA, CDR2 YSYEKL. This CDR3 is CASSWQGLNGYTF. CDR3 bases: TGCGCCAGCAGTTGGCAGGGATTGAATGGCTACACCTTC.

The table lists this clone with a count of one. The CDR3 bases are TGTGCCAGCAGCCCCGGTGCGTCCTACGAGCAGTACTTC. Amino acid sequence: CASSPGASYEQYF. This sequence joins TRBV11-2 and TRBJ2-7; D gene ambiguous. Deletions cut 5 bases from V and 1 base from J, with 9 bases between. Germline assignment: CDR1 SGHAT and CDR2 FQNNGV. The CDR3 extends over 13 amino acids.

V and J are TRBV27 and TRBJ2-1; possibly TRBD2 for D (6 bases). Germline V gene lookup returns CDR1 MNHEY and CDR2 SMNVEV (reference sequence). CDR3 length equals 14 residues. V dropped 1 base and J dropped 7 bases, with 11 bases sitting between them. As DNA, the CDR3 is TGTGCCAGCAGTTTATTGGCGGGGCGGAATGAGCAGTTCTTC. Its translation: CASSLLAGRNEQFF.

V is TRBV4-1 and J is TRBJ1-5; D not certain. The V gene lost 3 bases and the J gene lost 4 bases, with 19 bases spanning the gap. The CDR3 runs to 17 residues. Germline V lookup: CDR1 MGHRA, CDR2 YSYEKL. CDR3 protein: CASSHQINRVGNQPQHF. DNA of the CDR3: TGCGCCAGCAGCCATCAAATTAATAGAGTAGGGAATCAGCCCCAGCATTTT.